The rows below give T cell receptor beta chains drawn from one sample of a study of shared clonotypes between healthy human individuals. Method: immunoSEQ multiplex PCR; TCRdb's copy keeps in-frame clones and lacks some. The sample contains 2 million to 2.5 million clones, roughly 95% of which appear only once. Input material: naive CD4+ T cells sorted from blood. Receptor source: a man aged 18 to 30 in good health. Each CDR3 is given with its conserved first and last residue. The D gene is left open where the match is weak. Size values are once, few and many counts, or a class for expanded clones, and some rows have none.

J gene: TRBJ1-2
V gene: TRBV7-9
D gene: TRBD1
clone size: once
CDR3 protein: CASSLEDRDYGYTF
CDR3 DNA: TGTGCCAGCAGCTTAGAGGACAGGGACTATGGCTACACCTTC

J gene: TRBJ2-7
V gene: TRBV21-1
D gene: .
clone size: .
CDR3 protein: CASSKGGGRLKDSYEQYF
CDR3 DNA: TGTGCCAGCAGCAAAGGGGGAGGGAGGCTTAAGGACTCCTACGAGCAGTACTTC

J gene: TRBJ1-6
V gene: TRBV6-4
D gene: TRBD1
clone size: .
CDR3 protein: CASSNYPVQGLFSPLHF
CDR3 DNA: TGTGCCAGCAGCAACTACCCGGTACAGGGGCTTTTCTCACCCCTCCACTTT

J gene: TRBJ2-7
V gene: TRBV4-3
D gene: .
clone size: .
CDR3 protein: CASSQDSGALTREQYF
CDR3 DNA: TGCGCCAGCAGCCAAGATTCCGGGGCCCTAACCCGCGAGCAGTACTTC

J gene: TRBJ2-3
V gene: TRBV14
D gene: .
clone size: once
CDR3 protein: CASSHRDTQYF
CDR3 DNA: TGTGCCAGCAGCCATAGAGATACGCAGTATTTT

J gene: TRBJ1-4
V gene: TRBV28
D gene: .
clone size: .
CDR3 protein: CASSLWLGNEKLFF
CDR3 DNA: TGTGCCAGCAGTTTATGGTTGGGGAATGAAAAACTGTTTTTT

J gene: TRBJ2-7
V gene: TRBV30
D gene: .
clone size: once
CDR3 protein: CAWSVQTVGEQYF
CDR3 DNA: TGTGCCTGGAGTGTACAGACAGTGGGCGAGCAGTACTTC

J gene: TRBJ1-5
V gene: TRBV6-6
D gene: .
clone size: .
CDR3 protein: CASFSPGVGANQPQHF
CDR3 DNA: TGTGCCAGTTTCTCCCCAGGGGTGGGGGCCAATCAGCCCCAGCATTTT

J gene: TRBJ2-1
V gene: TRBV18
D gene: TRBD2
clone size: .
CDR3 protein: CASSPGTSGRGEQFF
CDR3 DNA: TGTGCCAGCTCACCAGGGACTAGCGGGCGTGGTGAGCAGTTCTTC

J gene: TRBJ1-6
V gene: TRBV7-2
D gene: .
clone size: .
CDR3 protein: CASSLSSASSYNSPLHF
CDR3 DNA: TGTGCCAGCAGCTTAAGTTCGGCGAGCTCCTATAATTCACCCCTCCACTTT

J gene: TRBJ2-5
V gene: TRBV9
D gene: TRBD1
clone size: .
CDR3 protein: CASSPGTGVGTQYF
CDR3 DNA: TGTGCCAGCAGCCCCGGGACAGGGGTGGGGACCCAGTACTTC

J gene: TRBJ2-1
V gene: TRBV7-6
D gene: .
clone size: .
CDR3 protein: CASSLATYNEQFF
CDR3 DNA: TGTGCCAGCAGCTTAGCGACCTACAATGAGCAGTTCTTC

J gene: TRBJ2-5
V gene: TRBV15
D gene: TRBD1
clone size: .
CDR3 protein: CATSRPIRGRETQYF
CDR3 DNA: TGTGCCACCAGCAGGCCAATCAGGGGGCGAGAGACCCAGTACTTC

J gene: TRBJ2-1
V gene: TRBV18
D gene: .
clone size: .
CDR3 protein: CASSPRDGSVEQFF
CDR3 DNA: TGTGCCAGCTCACCTAGGGACGGTAGTGTCGAGCAGTTCTTC

J gene: TRBJ1-1
V gene: TRBV7-2
D gene: TRBD1
clone size: .
CDR3 protein: CASSARQGAVTEAFF
CDR3 DNA: TGTGCCAGCAGCGCCCGACAGGGGGCCGTCACTGAAGCTTTCTTT

J gene: TRBJ2-1
V gene: TRBV7-2
D gene: .
clone size: .
CDR3 protein: CASSFGGTYNEQFF
CDR3 DNA: TGTGCCAGCAGCTTCGGCGGGACCTACAATGAGCAGTTCTTC

J gene: TRBJ1-5
V gene: TRBV5-1
D gene: .
clone size: .
CDR3 protein: CASSLNPVSNQPQHF
CDR3 DNA: TGCGCCAGCAGCTTGAACCCGGTTAGCAATCAGCCCCAGCATTTT

J gene: TRBJ1-4
V gene: TRBV30
D gene: .
clone size: .
CDR3 protein: CAWSVGTPNEKLFF
CDR3 DNA: TGTGCCTGGAGTGTAGGGACACCTAATGAAAAACTGTTTTTT

J gene: TRBJ2-7
V gene: TRBV5-1
D gene: .
clone size: .
CDR3 protein: CASSSTGQSSYEQYF
CDR3 DNA: TGCGCCAGCAGCTCCACCGGACAGAGCTCCTACGAGCAGTACTTC

J gene: TRBJ2-1
V gene: TRBV9
D gene: .
clone size: .
CDR3 protein: CASSVAVTPRRDEQFF
CDR3 DNA: TGTGCCAGCAGCGTAGCGGTGACTCCGCGGAGGGATGAGCAGTTCTTC

J gene: TRBJ2-7
V gene: TRBV27
D gene: .
clone size: .
CDR3 protein: CASSSSLLRHRGEQYF
CDR3 DNA: TGTGCCAGCAGTTCCTCCCTTTTAAGACATCGCGGCGAGCAGTACTTC

J gene: TRBJ2-7
V gene: TRBV21-1
D gene: .
clone size: once
CDR3 protein: CASSVDYEQYF
CDR3 DNA: TGTGCCAGCAGTGTAGACTACGAGCAGTACTTC

J gene: TRBJ2-1
V gene: TRBV7-6
D gene: TRBD2
clone size: few
CDR3 protein: CASSSSGAPNEQFF
CDR3 DNA: TGTGCCAGCAGTTCTAGCGGGGCCCCCAATGAGCAGTTCTTC

J gene: TRBJ1-3
V gene: TRBV28
D gene: TRBD1
clone size: .
CDR3 protein: CASSSPGQDRLNTIYF
CDR3 DNA: TGTGCCAGCAGTTCCCCCGGACAGGATCGTCTAAACACCATATATTTT

J gene: TRBJ2-7
V gene: TRBV25-1
D gene: TRBD1
clone size: .
CDR3 protein: CASSAGGQDYEQYF
CDR3 DNA: TGTGCCAGCAGTGCCGGAGGACAGGACTACGAGCAGTACTTC

J gene: TRBJ2-5
V gene: TRBV10-3
D gene: .
clone size: .
CDR3 protein: CAISVGVGETQYF
CDR3 DNA: TGTGCCATCAGTGTCGGGGTGGGAGAGACCCAGTACTTC

J gene: TRBJ2-3
V gene: TRBV5-1
D gene: .
clone size: .
CDR3 protein: CASSLEYQDTQYF
CDR3 DNA: TGCGCCAGCAGCTTGGAATATCAAGATACGCAGTATTTT

J gene: TRBJ2-1
V gene: TRBV6-1
D gene: .
clone size: .
CDR3 protein: CASSEAMSYNEQFF
CDR3 DNA: TGTGCCAGCAGTGAAGCTATGAGTTACAATGAGCAGTTCTTC

J gene: TRBJ1-1
V gene: TRBV6-1
D gene: .
clone size: .
CDR3 protein: CASWAMESEAFF
CDR3 DNA: TGTGCCAGCTGGGCGATGGAATCTGAAGCTTTCTTT

J gene: TRBJ1-6
V gene: TRBV6-6
D gene: TRBD1
clone size: .
CDR3 protein: CASSPRDRGFNSPLHF
CDR3 DNA: TGTGCCAGCAGCCCCCGGGACAGAGGGTTCAATTCACCCCTCCACTTT

J gene: TRBJ2-7
V gene: TRBV18
D gene: TRBD2
clone size: .
CDR3 protein: CASSPPAGGPIEQYF
CDR3 DNA: TGTGCCAGCTCACCACCAGCGGGGGGGCCTATCGAGCAGTACTTC

J gene: TRBJ2-5
V gene: TRBV7-2
D gene: .
clone size: .
CDR3 protein: CASSLRGFGQETQYF
CDR3 DNA: TGTGCCAGCAGCTTAAGGGGTTTCGGGCAAGAGACCCAGTACTTC

J gene: TRBJ2-7
V gene: TRBV5-1
D gene: .
clone size: .
CDR3 protein: CASSYLLVGGYEQYF
CDR3 DNA: TGCGCCAGCAGCTACTTACTTGTCGGGGGATACGAGCAGTACTTC

J gene: TRBJ2-7
V gene: TRBV7-2
D gene: .
clone size: .
CDR3 protein: CASSSPQGTYEQYF
CDR3 DNA: TGTGCCAGCAGCTCGCCACAGGGAACCTACGAGCAGTACTTC

J gene: TRBJ2-5
V gene: TRBV30
D gene: .
clone size: .
CDR3 protein: CAWGPQETQYF
CDR3 DNA: TGTGCCTGGGGACCCCAAGAGACCCAGTACTTC

J gene: TRBJ1-1
V gene: TRBV30
D gene: .
clone size: .
CDR3 protein: CSHWGPNTEAFF
CDR3 DNA: TGTAGCCACTGGGGTCCTAACACTGAAGCTTTCTTT

J gene: TRBJ1-1
V gene: TRBV5-6
D gene: TRBD1
clone size: .
CDR3 protein: CASSWGTGAPNTEAFF
CDR3 DNA: TGTGCCAGCAGCTGGGGGACAGGGGCGCCGAACACTGAAGCTTTCTTT

J gene: TRBJ1-2
V gene: TRBV6-5
D gene: TRBD1
clone size: few
CDR3 protein: CASSYSTGTYGYTF
CDR3 DNA: TGTGCCAGCAGTTACTCGACAGGGACCTATGGCTACACCTTC

J gene: TRBJ1-5
V gene: TRBV12-5
D gene: .
clone size: .
CDR3 protein: CASGWGGQNQPQHF
CDR3 DNA: TGTGCTAGTGGATGGGGGGGGCAAAATCAGCCCCAGCATTTT

J gene: TRBJ1-4
V gene: TRBV5-4
D gene: .
clone size: .
CDR3 protein: CASSSRGPKGEKLFF
CDR3 DNA: TGTGCCAGCAGCTCACGGGGCCCGAAGGGCGAAAAACTGTTTTTT

J gene: TRBJ1-3
V gene: TRBV28
D gene: .
clone size: once
CDR3 protein: CASSPMGLLGPGNTIYF
CDR3 DNA: TGTGCCAGCAGTCCCATGGGACTTCTAGGCCCTGGAAACACCATATATTTT

J gene: TRBJ2-6
V gene: TRBV10-3
D gene: .
clone size: .
CDR3 protein: CAISESGGVGANVLTF
CDR3 DNA: TGTGCCATCAGTGAGTCCGGAGGGGTCGGGGCCAACGTCCTGACTTTC

J gene: TRBJ2-7
V gene: TRBV6-6
D gene: .
clone size: .
CDR3 protein: CASSYLRTNNPEQYF
CDR3 DNA: TGTGCCAGCAGTTACTTAAGGACTAACAATCCCGAGCAGTACTTC

J gene: TRBJ2-7
V gene: TRBV29-1
D gene: TRBD2
clone size: .
CDR3 protein: CSADTGTTPYEQYF
CDR3 DNA: TGCAGCGCCGACACCGGGACTACACCCTACGAGCAGTACTTC

J gene: TRBJ1-3
V gene: TRBV28
D gene: .
clone size: .
CDR3 protein: CASVSVPGNTIYF
CDR3 DNA: TGTGCCAGCGTATCGGTCCCTGGAAACACCATATATTTT

J gene: TRBJ2-7
V gene: TRBV5-4
D gene: TRBD2
clone size: .
CDR3 protein: CASSFAGDPYEQYF
CDR3 DNA: TGTGCCAGCAGCTTTGCGGGAGACCCCTACGAGCAGTACTTC

J gene: TRBJ2-5
V gene: TRBV27
D gene: TRBD1
clone size: once
CDR3 protein: CASSTGQLVTQYF
CDR3 DNA: TGTGCCAGCAGTACGGGACAGTTAGTGACCCAGTACTTC

J gene: TRBJ2-4
V gene: TRBV19
D gene: TRBD1
clone size: .
CDR3 protein: CASTTTGTKNIQYF
CDR3 DNA: TGTGCCAGTACTACGACAGGGACCAAAAACATTCAGTACTTC

J gene: TRBJ1-4
V gene: TRBV15
D gene: .
clone size: .
CDR3 protein: CATSRTGGVNEKLFF
CDR3 DNA: TGTGCCACCAGCAGGACAGGAGGGGTTAATGAAAAACTGTTTTTT

J gene: TRBJ1-6
V gene: TRBV9
D gene: TRBD1
clone size: many
CDR3 protein: CASSGLTGNSPLHF
CDR3 DNA: TGTGCCAGCAGCGGATTGACAGGGAATTCACCCCTCCACTTT

J gene: TRBJ1-1
V gene: TRBV2
D gene: .
clone size: .
CDR3 protein: CASSETQVFTEAFF
CDR3 DNA: TGTGCCAGCAGTGAAACGCAGGTCTTCACTGAAGCTTTCTTT

J gene: TRBJ2-7
V gene: TRBV6-5
D gene: .
clone size: .
CDR3 protein: CASSFHHEQYF
CDR3 DNA: TGTGCCAGCAGTTTTCACCACGAGCAGTACTTC

J gene: TRBJ2-1
V gene: TRBV18
D gene: TRBD2
clone size: .
CDR3 protein: CASSPRTSSYNEQFF
CDR3 DNA: TGTGCCAGCTCGCCGAGGACTAGTTCCTACAATGAGCAGTTCTTC

J gene: TRBJ2-7
V gene: TRBV6-6
D gene: .
clone size: .
CDR3 protein: CASRGGTPSYEQYF
CDR3 DNA: TGTGCCAGCAGGGGCGGGACACCTTCCTACGAGCAGTACTTC

J gene: TRBJ2-6
V gene: TRBV6-5
D gene: .
clone size: .
CDR3 protein: CASSASSGANVLTF
CDR3 DNA: TGTGCCAGCAGTGCGAGCTCTGGGGCCAACGTCCTGACTTTC